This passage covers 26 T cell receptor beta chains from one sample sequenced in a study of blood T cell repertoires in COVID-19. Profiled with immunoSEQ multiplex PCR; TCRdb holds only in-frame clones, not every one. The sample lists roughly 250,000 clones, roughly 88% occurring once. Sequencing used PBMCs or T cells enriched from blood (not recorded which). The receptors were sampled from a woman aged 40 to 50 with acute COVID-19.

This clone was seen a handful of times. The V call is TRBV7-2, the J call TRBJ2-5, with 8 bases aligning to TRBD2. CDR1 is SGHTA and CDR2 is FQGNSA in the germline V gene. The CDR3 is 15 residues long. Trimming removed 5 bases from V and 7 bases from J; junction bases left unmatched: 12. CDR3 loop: CASSPSGGQGGTQYF. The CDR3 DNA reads TGTGCCAGCAGCCCATCGGGGGGGCAAGGTGGGACCCAGTACTTC.

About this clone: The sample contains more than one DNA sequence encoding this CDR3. CDR3 sequence: CASSQEGMEDYGYTF. DNA of the CDR3: TGTGCCAGCAGCCAAGAGGGGATGGAGGACTATGGCTACACCTTC. The chain has TRBV14 and TRBJ1-2; D uncertain. Trimming pared 0 bases from V and 3 bases from J, leaving 11 bases between. This CDR3 has 15 amino acids. Germline V gives CDR1 SGHDN, CDR2 FVKESK.

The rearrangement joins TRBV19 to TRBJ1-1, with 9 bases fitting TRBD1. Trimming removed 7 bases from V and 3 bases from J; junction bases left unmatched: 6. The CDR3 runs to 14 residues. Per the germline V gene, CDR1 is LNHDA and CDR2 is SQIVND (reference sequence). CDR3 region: CASIRTGEYTEAFF. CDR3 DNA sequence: TGTGCCAGTATTCGGACAGGGGAGTACACTGAAGCTTTCTTT.

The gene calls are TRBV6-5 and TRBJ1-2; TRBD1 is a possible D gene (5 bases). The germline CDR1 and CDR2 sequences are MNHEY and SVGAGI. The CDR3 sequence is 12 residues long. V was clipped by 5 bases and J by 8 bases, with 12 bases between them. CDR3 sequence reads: CASSPQAGGYTF. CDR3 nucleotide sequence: TGTGCCAGCAGTCCACAGGCGGGGGGCTACACCTTC.

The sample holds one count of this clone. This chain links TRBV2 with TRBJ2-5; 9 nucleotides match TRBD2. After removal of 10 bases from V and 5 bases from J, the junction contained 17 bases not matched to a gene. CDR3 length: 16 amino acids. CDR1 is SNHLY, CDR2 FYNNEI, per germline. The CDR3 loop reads CATLRLAVRSGETQYF. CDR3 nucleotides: TGTGCCACCCTTCGACTAGCGGTACGAAGCGGGGAGACCCAGTACTTC.

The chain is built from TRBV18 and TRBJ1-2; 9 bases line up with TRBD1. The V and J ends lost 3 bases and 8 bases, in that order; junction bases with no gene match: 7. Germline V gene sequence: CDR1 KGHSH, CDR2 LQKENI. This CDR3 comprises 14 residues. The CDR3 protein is CASSPGTGYKGYTF. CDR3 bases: TGTGCCAGCTCACCCGGGACAGGGTATAAAGGCTACACCTTC.

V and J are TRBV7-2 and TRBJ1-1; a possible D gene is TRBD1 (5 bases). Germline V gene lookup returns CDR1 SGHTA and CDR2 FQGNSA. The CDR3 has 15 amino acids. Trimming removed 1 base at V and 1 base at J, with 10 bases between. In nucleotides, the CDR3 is TGTGCCAGCAGCTTAGGCCCAGGGCAGAACACTGAAGCTTTCTTT. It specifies CASSLGPGQNTEAFF.

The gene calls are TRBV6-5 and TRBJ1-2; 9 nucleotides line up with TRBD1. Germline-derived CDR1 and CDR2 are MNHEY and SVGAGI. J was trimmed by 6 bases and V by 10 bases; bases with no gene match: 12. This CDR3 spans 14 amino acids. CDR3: CAILRQGVRDGYTF. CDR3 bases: TGTGCCATACTGAGACAGGGGGTGAGGGATGGCTACACCTTC.

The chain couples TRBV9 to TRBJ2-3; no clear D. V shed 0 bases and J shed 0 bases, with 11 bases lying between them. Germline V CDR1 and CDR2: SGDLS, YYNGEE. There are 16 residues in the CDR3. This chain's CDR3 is CASSVGLISSTDTQYF. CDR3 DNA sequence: TGTGCCAGCAGCGTAGGGCTGATATCTAGCACAGATACGCAGTATTTT.

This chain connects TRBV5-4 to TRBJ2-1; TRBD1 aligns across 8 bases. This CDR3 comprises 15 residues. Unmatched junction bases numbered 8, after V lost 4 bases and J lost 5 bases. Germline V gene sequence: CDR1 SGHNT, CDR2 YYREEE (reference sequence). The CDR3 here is CASSLRQGRNNEQFF. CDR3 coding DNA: TGTGCCAGCAGCCTTAGACAGGGGAGGAACAATGAGCAGTTCTTC.

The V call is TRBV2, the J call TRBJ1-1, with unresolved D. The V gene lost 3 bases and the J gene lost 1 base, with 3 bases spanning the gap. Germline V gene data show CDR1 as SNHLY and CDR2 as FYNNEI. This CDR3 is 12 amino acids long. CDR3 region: CASSDWNTEAFF. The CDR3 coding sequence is TGTGCCAGCAGTGACTGGAACACTGAAGCTTTCTTT.

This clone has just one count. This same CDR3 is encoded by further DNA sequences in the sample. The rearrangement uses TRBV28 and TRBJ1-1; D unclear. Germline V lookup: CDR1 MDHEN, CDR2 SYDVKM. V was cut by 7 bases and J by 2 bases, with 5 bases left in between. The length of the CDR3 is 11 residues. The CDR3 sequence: CASTSNTEAFF. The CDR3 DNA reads TGTGCCAGCACCTCCAACACTGAAGCTTTCTTT.

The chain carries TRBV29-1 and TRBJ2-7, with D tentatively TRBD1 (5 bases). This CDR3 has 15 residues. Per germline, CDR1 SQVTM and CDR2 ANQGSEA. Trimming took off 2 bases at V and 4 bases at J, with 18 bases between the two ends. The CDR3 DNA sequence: TGCAGCGTTGAATTAGGGGCTAGATCCGAGTACGAGCAGTACTTC. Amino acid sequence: CSVELGARSEYEQYF.

This chain's CDR3 is CASSQVPTSGVAKNIQYF. The CDR3 region has the DNA TGCGCCAGCAGCCAAGTTCCGACTAGCGGGGTAGCCAAAAACATTCAGTACTTC. V and J are TRBV4-1 and TRBJ2-4; 11 nucleotides match TRBD2. CDR1 and CDR2 (germline): MGHRA, YSYEKL. The junction had 5 bases not matched to a gene; V was cut back by 1 base and J by 0 bases. The CDR3 spans 18 residues.

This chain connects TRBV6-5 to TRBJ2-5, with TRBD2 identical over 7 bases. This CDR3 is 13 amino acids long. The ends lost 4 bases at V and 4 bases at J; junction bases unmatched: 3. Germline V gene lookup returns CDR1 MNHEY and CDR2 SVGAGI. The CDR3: CASSFQRGETQYF. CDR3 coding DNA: TGTGCCAGCAGTTTTCAGCGGGGAGAGACCCAGTACTTC.

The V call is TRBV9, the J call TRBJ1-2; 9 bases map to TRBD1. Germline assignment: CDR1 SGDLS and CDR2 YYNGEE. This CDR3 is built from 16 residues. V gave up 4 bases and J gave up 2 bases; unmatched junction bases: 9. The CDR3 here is CASSIRPGTGNYGYTF. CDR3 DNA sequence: TGTGCCAGCAGCATTCGTCCCGGGACAGGGAACTATGGCTACACCTTC.

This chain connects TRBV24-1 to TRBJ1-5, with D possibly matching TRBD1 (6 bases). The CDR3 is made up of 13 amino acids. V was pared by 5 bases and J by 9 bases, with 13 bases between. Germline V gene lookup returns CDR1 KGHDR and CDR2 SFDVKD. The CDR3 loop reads CATSGTARGPQHF. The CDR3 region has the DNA TGTGCCACCAGTGGGACAGCAAGGGGGCCCCAGCATTTT.

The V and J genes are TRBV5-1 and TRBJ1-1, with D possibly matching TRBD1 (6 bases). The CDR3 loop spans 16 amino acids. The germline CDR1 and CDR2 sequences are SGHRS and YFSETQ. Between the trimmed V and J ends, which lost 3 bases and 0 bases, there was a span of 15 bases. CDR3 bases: TGCGCCAGCAGCTGGGCGACAGGTAGTTTGAACACTGAAGCTTTCTTT. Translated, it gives CASSWATGSLNTEAFF. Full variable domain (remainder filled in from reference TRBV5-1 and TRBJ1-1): KAGVTQTPRYLIKTRGQQVTLSCSPISGHRSVSWYQQTPGQGLQFLFEYFSETQRNKGNFPGRFSGRQFSNSRSEMNVSTLELGDSALYLCASSWATGSLNTEAFFGQGTRLTVV.

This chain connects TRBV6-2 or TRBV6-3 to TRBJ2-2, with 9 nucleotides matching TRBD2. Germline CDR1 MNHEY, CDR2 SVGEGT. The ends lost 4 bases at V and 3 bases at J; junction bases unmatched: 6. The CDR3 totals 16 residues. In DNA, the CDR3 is TGTGCCAGCAGTTCCACGACTAGCGGATACACCGGGGAGCTGTTTTTT. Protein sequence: CASSSTTSGYTGELFF.

In DNA, the CDR3 is TGCGCCAGCAGCCAAGATTCCACAGCCGGCGAAGAAGCTTTCTTT. Residues: CASSQDSTAGEEAFF. The V and J genes are TRBV4-1 and TRBJ1-1; no clear D gene. The CDR3 is 15 residues long. V gave up 0 bases and J gave up 8 bases, with 16 bases separating them. Germline CDR1 is MGHRA and CDR2 is YSYEKL.

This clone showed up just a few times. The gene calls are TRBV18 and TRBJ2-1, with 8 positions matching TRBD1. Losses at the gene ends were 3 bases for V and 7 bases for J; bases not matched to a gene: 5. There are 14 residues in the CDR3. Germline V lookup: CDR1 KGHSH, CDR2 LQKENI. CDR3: CASSPQGAGNEQFF. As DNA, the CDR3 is TGTGCCAGCTCACCGCAGGGGGCGGGGAATGAGCAGTTCTTC.

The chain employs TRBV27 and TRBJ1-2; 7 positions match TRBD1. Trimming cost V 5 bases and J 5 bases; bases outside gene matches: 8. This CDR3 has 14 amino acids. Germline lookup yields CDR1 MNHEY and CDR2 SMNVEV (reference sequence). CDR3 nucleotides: TGTGCCAGCAGTATCAGGACAGGTGCATATGGCTACACCTTC. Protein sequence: CASSIRTGAYGYTF.

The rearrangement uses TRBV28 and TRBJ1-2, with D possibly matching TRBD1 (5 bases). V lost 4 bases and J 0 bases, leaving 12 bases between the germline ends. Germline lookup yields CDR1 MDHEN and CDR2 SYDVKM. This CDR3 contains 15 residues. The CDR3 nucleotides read TGTGCCAGCAGTTCCCGACAGAGAGCTAACTATGGCTACACCTTC. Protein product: CASSSRQRANYGYTF.

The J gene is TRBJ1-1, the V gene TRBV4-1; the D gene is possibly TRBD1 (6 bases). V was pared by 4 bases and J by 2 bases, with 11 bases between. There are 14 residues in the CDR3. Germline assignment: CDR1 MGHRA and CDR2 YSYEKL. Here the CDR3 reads CASSPGTLNTEAFF. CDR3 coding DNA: TGCGCCAGCAGCCCCGGGACACTTAACACTGAAGCTTTCTTT.

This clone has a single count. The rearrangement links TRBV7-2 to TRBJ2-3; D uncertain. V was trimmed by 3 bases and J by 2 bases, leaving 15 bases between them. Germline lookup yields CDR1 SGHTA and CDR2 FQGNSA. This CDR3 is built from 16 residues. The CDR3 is CASSFPRQTPTDTQYF. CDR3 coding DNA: TGTGCCAGCAGCTTTCCCAGGCAGACACCCACAGATACGCAGTATTTT.

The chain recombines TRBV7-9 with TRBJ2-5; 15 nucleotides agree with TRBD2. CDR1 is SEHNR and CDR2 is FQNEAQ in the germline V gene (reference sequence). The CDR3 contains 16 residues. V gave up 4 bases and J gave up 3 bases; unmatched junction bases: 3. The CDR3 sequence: CASSYGLAGGKETQYF. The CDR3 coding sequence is TGTGCCAGCAGCTACGGACTAGCGGGAGGGAAAGAGACCCAGTACTTC.